This is a list of T cell receptor beta chains from one sample in a study of cytomegalovirus exposure and HLA in healthy donors. Sequencing used immunoSEQ multiplex PCR; TCRdb keeps in-frame clones, though not all of them. The sample has roughly 97,000 clones; around 10% are singletons. Sequenced: PBMCs. The receptors derive from a man in his forties in good health and CMV-seropositive. Both conserved end residues are part of each CDR3. Fields, in order: CDR3 length, V gene, CDR3 protein.

11	TRBV20-1	CSARASGYRFF
14	TRBV29-1	CSVGSSMRTGELFF
16	TRBV7-9	CASSFPTGGAKNIQYF
12	TRBV7-9	CASSHRVYEQYF
15	TRBV9	CASSLGTGDNYGYTF
16	TRBV19	CASSMSAGGQSYEQYF
21	TRBV7-3	CASSLTGGRTGGSKTRETQYF
13	TRBV9	CASSQTVTGELFF
12	TRBV5-4	CATRDVSNEQFF
12	TRBV29-1	CSVEVGGYEQYF
14	TRBV6-5	CASRGGQGVPEQYF
12	TRBV4-1	CASSQAGETQYF
13	TRBV6-5	CASSLTSLSEQYF
12	TRBV28	CASSGLQETQYF
15	TRBV29-1	CSVPGLAGGAGELFF
15	TRBV10-1	CASSEDQGKNQPQHF
13	TRBV29-1	CSVEQGRTTEAFF
13	TRBV6-5	CASRARRTDTQYF
13	TRBV7-9	CASKDRAGDEQYF
16	TRBV7-6	CASSLGGDSRNQPQHF
11	TRBV14	CASSNWGEQYF
14	TRBV2	CASMSGRATYEQYF
18	TRBV9	CASSPPLASGSLTYEQYF
13	TRBV6-5	CASSYPGEDTQYF
19	TRBV7-3	CASSFNLKTSMFCNQPQHF
15	TRBV5-1	CASSWGQGVRETQYF
15	TRBV6-1	CASYRARVNTGELFF
15	TRBV5-1	CASSSTGQGNEKLFF
17	TRBV4-2	CASSQDRQGMANEKLFF
16	TRBV30	CAWSQDRGFLRETQYF
14	TRBV15	CATQPAGGDQPQHF
17	TRBV5-4	CASSLGSGGFSYNEQFF
14	TRBV7-9	CASSSTGVGYGYTF
13	TRBV6-1	CASRPTGTSLAFF
13	TRBV19	CASSIGVEYEQYF
17	TRBV4-1	CASSPPGRARRAGELFF
15	TRBV2	CASSEVALRFHEQYF
15	TRBV11-3	CASSFLATDNTEAFF
16	TRBV7-9	CASSLAVVPVSYEQYF
16	TRBV5-1	CASSAGQGLAKNIQYF